These 10 T cell receptor beta chains were all obtained from the same sample, sequenced in a study of graft-versus-host responses after intestinal transplantation. Profiling relied on immunoSEQ multiplex PCR, and the TCRdb table lists in-frame clones only, not all of them. This table holds 80,000 to 90,000 clones, roughly nine tenths found once. No antigen has been identified for these receptors. Here the sequenced sample was unstimulated CD4+ T cells sorted from spleen or lymph node cells, taken before intestinal transplant. These receptors were obtained from a human donor who received an intestinal transplant.

The V and J genes are TRBV11-2 and TRBJ1-1; possible D gene TRBD1, 5 bases. There are 14 residues in the CDR3. Looked up from germline, CDR1 is SGHAT and CDR2 is FQNNGV. Between the trimmed V and J ends, which lost 1 base and 10 bases, there was a span of 16 bases. This chain's CDR3 is CASSLGPGVPGAFF. CDR3 nucleotides: TGTGCCAGCAGCTTAGGGCCGGGGGTCCCTGGAGCTTTCTTT. Full variable domain (remainder filled in from reference TRBV11-2 and TRBJ1-1): EAGVAQSPRYKIIEKRQSVAFWCNPISGHATLYWYQQILGQGPKLLIQFQNNGVVDDSQLPKDRFSAERLKGVDSTLKIQPAKLEDSAVYLCASSLGPGVPGAFFGQGTRLTVV.

This chain connects TRBV5-6 to TRBJ2-5; 11 bases match TRBD2. The CDR3 is 15 residues long. Trimming took 4 bases from V and 2 from J; bases not matched to a gene: 4. The germline gives CDR1 SGHDT, CDR2 YYEEEE. Here the CDR3 DNA reads TGTGCCAGCAGCCGTCTAGCGGGGGGACAAGAGACCCAGTACTTC. Translating gives CASSRLAGGQETQYF.

On this clone: Different DNA sequences within this sample yield the same CDR3. The rearrangement links TRBV7-9 to TRBJ2-5; D is unresolved. In germline, CDR1 is SEHNR, CDR2 FQNEAQ (reference sequence). This CDR3 has 11 amino acids. Trimming took 4 bases from V and 3 from J, leaving 3 bases between them. CDR3 sequence reads: CASSSKETQYF. As DNA, the CDR3 is TGTGCCAGCAGCTCAAAAGAGACCCAGTACTTC.

The chain combines TRBV6-5 with TRBJ2-4, with a tentative D call TRBD1 (6 bases). CDR3 length: 14 residues. V dropped 0 bases and J dropped 4 bases, with 7 bases sitting between them. CDR1 is MNHEY, CDR2 SVGAGI, per germline. This CDR3 reads CASSYSRGKNIQYF. DNA of the CDR3: TGTGCCAGCAGTTACTCGAGGGGGAAAAACATTCAGTACTTC.

There are a few counts of this clone. The genes are TRBV6-5 and TRBJ1-1; D ambiguous. The germline V and J ends were trimmed by 2 bases and 1 base, with 8 bases remaining between them. The CDR3 loop spans 14 amino acids. Germline V gene data show CDR1 as MNHEY and CDR2 as SVGAGI. CDR3 bases: TGTGCCAGCAGTTACGGCCAGTCGAACACTGAAGCTTTCTTT. Its protein is CASSYGQSNTEAFF.

The chain carries TRBV11-2 and TRBJ1-1; unclear D gene. The germline CDR1 and CDR2 sequences are SGHAT and FQNNGV. Deletions cut 3 bases from V and 4 bases from J, with 3 bases between. The CDR3 is 11 residues long. Here the CDR3 reads CASSFSTEAFF. The DNA of the CDR3 is TGTGCCAGCAGCTTTAGCACTGAAGCTTTCTTT.

The V call is TRBV19, the J call TRBJ2-5; 10 nucleotides align to TRBD2. The V gene end was trimmed by 1 base and the J gene end by 5 bases; junction bases not matched to a gene: 1. Germline V lookup: CDR1 LNHDA, CDR2 SQIVND (reference sequence). The CDR3 covers 14 residues. Here the CDR3 reads CASSIVSGGETQYF. The CDR3 region has the DNA TGTGCCAGTAGTATAGTTAGCGGGGGGGAGACCCAGTACTTC.

The V gene is TRBV2, the J gene TRBJ1-2; D is unclear. Trimming cost V 2 bases and J 10 bases, with 17 bases left between them. Germline values: CDR1 SNHLY, CDR2 FYNNEI. The CDR3 is made up of 14 amino acids. The CDR3 bases are TGTGCCAGCAGTGAACCGGTGTCCCACCGACTCTACACCTTC. It yields the protein CASSEPVSHRLYTF.

The chain is built from TRBV19 and TRBJ2-5; 7 bases fit TRBD2. Germline V gives CDR1 LNHDA, CDR2 SQIVND (reference sequence). V was clipped by 5 bases and J by 2 bases; unmatched bases: 17. The CDR3 is 18 amino acids. The chain's CDR3 is CASSPEALAARKQETQYF. For the CDR3, the DNA is TGTGCCAGTAGTCCCGAGGCGCTAGCGGCCAGGAAGCAAGAGACCCAGTACTTC.

V gene TRBV20-1 combines with J gene TRBJ2-3; D unresolved. V dropped 6 bases and J dropped 6 bases, with 10 bases sitting between them. The length of the CDR3 is 11 residues. Germline assignment: CDR1 DFQATT and CDR2 SNEGSKA (reference sequence). CDR3 in DNA: TGCAGTGCCGTGACTGGGGATACGCAGTATTTT. Its protein is CSAVTGDTQYF.